This T cell receptor (beta chain) was sequenced during a study of CXCR3-negative and CXCR3-positive naive CD8 T cells. Preparation of TRB cDNA libraries relied on 5' RACE carrying UMI labels. TCRdb re-analyzed the 5' RACE reads; it lists each CDR3 protein once, without DNA. The repertoire table contains about 150,000 distinct CDR3 sequences. As regards this clonotype: Antigen: not known.

Naivety in CD8+ T cells corresponded to a CD45RO-CCR7+CD27+CD95- phenotype. Looked up from germline, CDR1 is MNHEY and CDR2 is SMNVEV (reference sequence). The CDR3 covers 14 residues. Broader study findings: The study found more hydrophobic TRB CDR3s in CXCR3-positive naive cells than in CXCR3-negative naive cells. Memory cells diverged, while naive CXCR3-positive and CXCR3-negative cells had similar TRBV-TRBJ usage. Cryopreserved cells partially lost CXCR3 expression, and fresh PBMCs were used in most assays.

The sample comprised naive CXCR3+ CD8+ T cells from blood. Noted subset: CD45RO-CCR7+CD27+CD95- naive CD8+ T cells expressing CXCR3 (TNR3+). This receptor was taken from a human donor in good health. Some clones in this sample may be carry-over from other donors' samples. The rearrangement uses TRBV27 and TRBJ2-7; TCRdb names TRBD2, which stays unverified in the absence of DNA. The chain's CDR3 is CASSVAGSTYEQYF.